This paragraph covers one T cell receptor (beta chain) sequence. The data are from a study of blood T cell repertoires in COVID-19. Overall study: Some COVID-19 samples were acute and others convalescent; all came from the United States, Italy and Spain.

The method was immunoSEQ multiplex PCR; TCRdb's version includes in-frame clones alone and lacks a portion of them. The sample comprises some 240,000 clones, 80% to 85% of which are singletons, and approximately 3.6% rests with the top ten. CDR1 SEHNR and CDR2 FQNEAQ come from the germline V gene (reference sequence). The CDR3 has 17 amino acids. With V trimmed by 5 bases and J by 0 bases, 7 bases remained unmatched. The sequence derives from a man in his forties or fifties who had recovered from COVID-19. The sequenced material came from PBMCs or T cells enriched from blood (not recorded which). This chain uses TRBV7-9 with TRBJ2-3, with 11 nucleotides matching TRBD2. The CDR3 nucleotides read TGTGCCAGCAGCGCGACTAGCGGGAAAGCTAGCACAGATACGCAGTATTTT. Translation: CASSATSGKASTDTQYF.